This T cell receptor (beta chain) was retrieved from a study of glioma-infiltrating T cells after dendritic cell vaccination. Trimming took off 3 bases at V and 7 bases at J, with 21 bases between the two ends. CDR1 MNHEY and CDR2 SMNVEV come from the germline V gene (reference sequence). The CDR3 has 17 residues. Remarks on this clone: Its cognate antigen is unknown.

Study-level findings and limits: The cohort had few patients with full blood and tumor sets.

Up to about 2 ug genomic DNA was used for TCRB CDR3 amplification. Amplification used 60 V beta primers and 13 J beta primers. TCRdb's copy holds only in-frame clones and misses some; the assay was immunoSEQ multiplex PCR. The sample shows tens of thousands of clones, around 85% of them seen only once. The time point here: after dendritic cell vaccination, including at tumor progression/relapse. Blood PBMC samples: pre-vaccination, two weeks post third vaccination, and at tumor progression. This specimen was blood, taken after dendritic cell vaccination. The V gene is TRBV27, the J gene TRBJ2-2; TRBD1 might be the D (5 bases). This TCR came from a human donor with glioblastoma. The CDR3: CASSFPLEGALGGELFF. As DNA, the CDR3 is TGTGCCAGCAGTTTCCCTTTAGAAGGGGCGCTGGGCGGGGAGCTGTTTTTT.